The 8 T cell receptor beta chains presented below share a single source sample, sequenced in a study of T cell responses to AZD1222 COVID-19 vaccine. TCRdb's table, derived via immunoSEQ multiplex PCR, lists solely in-frame clones and lacks some. The sample lists about 160,000 clones, approximately 90% occurring once. Sequencing was performed on peripheral blood, taken 28 days after the second AZD1222 dose. The receptors here all came from an adult who received the AZD1222 COVID-19 vaccine.

The V and J genes are TRBV18 and TRBJ2-1; 7 bases map to TRBD1. There are 19 residues in the CDR3. J was trimmed by 6 bases and V by 1 base; bases with no gene match: 18. Germline CDR1 reads KGHSH; CDR2 reads LQKENI. The chain's CDR3 is CASSPQGPGTVGSLNEQFF. Written as DNA, the CDR3 is TGTGCCAGCTCACCACAGGGCCCGGGGACAGTAGGGTCCCTCAATGAGCAGTTCTTC.

V gene TRBV4-3 combines with J gene TRBJ2-1; unclear D gene. The CDR3 contains 13 residues. The V end lost 1 base, the J end lost 9 bases, and 10 bases lay between the germline ends. Looked up from germline, CDR1 is LGHNA and CDR2 is YSLEER. Here the CDR3 DNA reads TGCGCCAGCAGCCAAGCGCGGATAAGTGAGCAGTTCTTC. As protein: CASSQARISEQFF.

This clone was seen only once. The rearrangement uses TRBV7-9 and TRBJ2-5, with a possible D match to TRBD2 (5 bases). This CDR3 has 15 residues. Germline assignment: CDR1 SEHNR and CDR2 FQNEAQ (reference sequence). V lost 4 bases, J lost 1 base, and 13 bases lay in between. CDR3 nucleotide sequence: TGTGCCAGCAGCTATTCGACGGGGTCCCAAGAGACCCAGTACTTC. This gives the protein CASSYSTGSQETQYF.

The rearrangement uses TRBV11-2 and TRBJ2-1; the D gene is possibly TRBD1 (5 bases). CDR1 is SGHAT, CDR2 FQNNGV, per germline. V lost 3 bases, J lost 6 bases, and 12 bases lay in between. The CDR3 contains 14 residues. CDR3 sequence (DNA): TGTGCCAGCAGCTTTGCCAGGGTTTCCAATGAGCAGTTCTTC. It is translated as CASSFARVSNEQFF.

The rearrangement links TRBV7-8 to TRBJ1-5; 9 nucleotides line up with TRBD1. The CDR3 is 15 amino acids. Germline CDR1 and CDR2: SGHVS and FQNEAQ. J gave up 1 base and V 4 bases, and 2 bases lay outside the gene matches. DNA of the CDR3: TGTGCCAGCAGCTGGGACAGGGCAAGCAATCAGCCCCAGCATTTT. Its protein is CASSWDRASNQPQHF.

This rearrangement joins TRBV20-1 to TRBJ1-2; D gene ambiguous. The CDR3 has 11 amino acids. With 0 bases removed from V and 7 bases from J, the gap between germline ends came to 6 bases. Germline assignment: CDR1 DFQATT and CDR2 SNEGSKA (reference sequence). This chain's CDR3 is CSARDKFGYTF. CDR3 nucleotide sequence: TGCAGTGCTAGAGATAAATTTGGCTACACCTTC.

The gene calls are TRBV2 and TRBJ2-7, with D hard to call. Germline CDR1 reads SNHLY; CDR2 reads FYNNEI. The V gene lost 1 base and the J gene lost 3 bases, with 13 bases spanning the gap. The CDR3 totals 15 residues. This chain's CDR3 is CASSEGGRSSYEQYF. DNA of the CDR3: TGTGCCAGCAGTGAAGGCGGCAGGTCAAGCTACGAGCAGTACTTC.

V gene TRBV6-6 combines with J gene TRBJ2-3; TRBD1 agrees at 9 bases. V was clipped by 5 bases and J by 4 bases; unmatched bases: 16. CDR1 MNHNY and CDR2 SVGAGI come from the germline V gene (reference sequence). The CDR3 is 18 residues long. The CDR3 protein is CASSRAGTGLFSPDTQYF. The CDR3 bases are TGTGCCAGCAGTCGAGCCGGGACAGGGCTCTTTTCCCCAGATACGCAGTATTTT.